Sample share makes the clone carrying this T cell receptor beta chain medium-sized. Its specificity is unknown. The ends lost 4 bases at V and 4 bases at J; junction bases unmatched: 16. This CDR3 is 17 amino acids long. The V gene's germline CDR1 is SEHNR and CDR2 FQNEAQ (reference sequence). These data originate in a study of graft-versus-host responses after intestinal transplantation. Study summary: Induction using anti-thymocyte globulin, followed by tacrolimus and steroids for around 3 years, was given to all recipients. Findings and caveats of the study: Some GvH clones appeared in ileal mucosa or blood before recipient bone marrow. In patients with graft-donor T cell macrochimerism, allograft graft-versus-host to host-versus-graft clonal ratios were high.

The protocol was immunoSEQ multiplex PCR, while the TCRdb copy is restricted to in-frame clones and leaves out a portion. The sample shows roughly 19,000 clones, approximately 70% of them seen only once. Lamina propria and intraepithelial lymphocytes were released by processing graft tissue. The rearrangement links TRBV7-9 to TRBJ2-7, with 7 bases identical to TRBD2. The clonotype comes from a human patient who received an intestinal transplant, so some T cells may come from the graft donor. The sequencing used ileum tissue, collected roughly 3 weeks after intestinal transplant. CDR3 nucleotides: TGTGCCAGCAGCTCGGGGGGTCGGACCGTTAAGTCATACGAGCAGTACTTC. It yields the protein CASSSGGRTVKSYEQYF.